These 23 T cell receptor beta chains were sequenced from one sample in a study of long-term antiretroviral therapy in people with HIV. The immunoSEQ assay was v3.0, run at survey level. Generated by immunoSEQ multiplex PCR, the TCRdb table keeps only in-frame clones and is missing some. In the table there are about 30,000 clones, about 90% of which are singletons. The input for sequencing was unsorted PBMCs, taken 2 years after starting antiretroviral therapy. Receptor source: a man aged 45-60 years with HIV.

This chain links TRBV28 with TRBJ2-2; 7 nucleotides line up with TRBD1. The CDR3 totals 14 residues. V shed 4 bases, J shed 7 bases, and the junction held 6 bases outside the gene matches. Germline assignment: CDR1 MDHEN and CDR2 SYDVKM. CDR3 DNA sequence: TGTGCCAGCAGTTCCCAGGGGGTAGGCGGGGAGCTGTTTTTT. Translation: CASSSQGVGGELFF.

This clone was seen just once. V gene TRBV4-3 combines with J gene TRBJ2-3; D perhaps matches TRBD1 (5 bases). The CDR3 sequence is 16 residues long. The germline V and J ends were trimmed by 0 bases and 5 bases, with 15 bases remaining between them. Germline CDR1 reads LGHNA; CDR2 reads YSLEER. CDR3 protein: CASSQEHLQGGDTQYF. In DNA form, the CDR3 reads TGCGCCAGCAGCCAAGAGCACCTCCAGGGCGGAGATACGCAGTATTTT.

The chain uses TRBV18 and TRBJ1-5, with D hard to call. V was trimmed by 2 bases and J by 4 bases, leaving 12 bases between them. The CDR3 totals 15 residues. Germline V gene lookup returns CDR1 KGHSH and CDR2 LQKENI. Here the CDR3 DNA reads TGTGCCAGCTCACCAGGCCAAGCCGCAAATCAGCCCCAGCATTTT. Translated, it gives CASSPGQAANQPQHF.

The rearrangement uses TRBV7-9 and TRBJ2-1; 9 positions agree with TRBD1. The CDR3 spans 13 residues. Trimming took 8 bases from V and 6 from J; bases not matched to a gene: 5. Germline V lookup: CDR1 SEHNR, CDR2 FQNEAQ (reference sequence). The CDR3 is CASEGTGSNEQFF. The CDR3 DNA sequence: TGTGCCAGCGAAGGGACAGGGTCCAATGAGCAGTTCTTC.

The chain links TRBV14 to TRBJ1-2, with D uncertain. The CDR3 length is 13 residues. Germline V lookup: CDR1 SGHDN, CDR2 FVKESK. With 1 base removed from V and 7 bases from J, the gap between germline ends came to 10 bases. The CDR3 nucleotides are TGTGCCAGCAGCCAAGTAGTCGAGACTGGCTACACCTTC. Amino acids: CASSQVVETGYTF.

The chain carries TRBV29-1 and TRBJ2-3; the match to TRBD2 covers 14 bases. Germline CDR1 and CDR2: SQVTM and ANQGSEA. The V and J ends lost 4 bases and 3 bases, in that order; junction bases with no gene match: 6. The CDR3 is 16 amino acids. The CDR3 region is CSVVLGLAGATDTQYF. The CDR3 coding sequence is TGCAGCGTTGTTCTGGGACTAGCGGGAGCGACAGATACGCAGTATTTT.

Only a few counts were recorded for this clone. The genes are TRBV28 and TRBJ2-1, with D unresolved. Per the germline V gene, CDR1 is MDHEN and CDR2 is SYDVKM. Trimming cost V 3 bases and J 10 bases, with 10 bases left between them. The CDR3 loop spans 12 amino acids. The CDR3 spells CASSFEASEQFF. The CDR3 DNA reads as TGTGCCAGCAGTTTTGAAGCTTCCGAGCAGTTCTTC.

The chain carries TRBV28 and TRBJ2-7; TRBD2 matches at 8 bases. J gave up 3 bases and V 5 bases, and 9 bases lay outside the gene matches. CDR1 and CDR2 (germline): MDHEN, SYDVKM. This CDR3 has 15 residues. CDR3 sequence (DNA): TGTGCCAGCAGTGATTACCAGCGGGGGTTCTACGAGCAGTACTTC. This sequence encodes CASSDYQRGFYEQYF.

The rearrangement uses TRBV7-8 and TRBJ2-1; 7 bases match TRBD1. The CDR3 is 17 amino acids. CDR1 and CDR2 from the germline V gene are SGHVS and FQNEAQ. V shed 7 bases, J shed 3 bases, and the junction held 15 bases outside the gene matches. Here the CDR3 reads CASNQRPGQSIYNEQFF. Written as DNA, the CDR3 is TGTGCCAGCAACCAAAGGCCGGGACAGTCCATCTACAATGAGCAGTTCTTC.

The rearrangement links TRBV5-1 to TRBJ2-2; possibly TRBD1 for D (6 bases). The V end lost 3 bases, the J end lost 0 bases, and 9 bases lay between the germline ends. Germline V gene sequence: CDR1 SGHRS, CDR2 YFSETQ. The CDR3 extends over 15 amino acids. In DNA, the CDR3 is TGCGCCAGCAGCTATCGGACAGCGAACACCGGGGAGCTGTTTTTT. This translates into CASSYRTANTGELFF.

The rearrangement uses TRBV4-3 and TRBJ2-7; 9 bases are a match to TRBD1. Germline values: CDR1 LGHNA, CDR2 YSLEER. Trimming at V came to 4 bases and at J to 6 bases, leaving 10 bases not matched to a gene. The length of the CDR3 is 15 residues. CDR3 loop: CASSLDRGSSREQYF. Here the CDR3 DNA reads TGCGCCAGCAGCCTCGACAGGGGGTCTTCCCGCGAGCAGTACTTC.

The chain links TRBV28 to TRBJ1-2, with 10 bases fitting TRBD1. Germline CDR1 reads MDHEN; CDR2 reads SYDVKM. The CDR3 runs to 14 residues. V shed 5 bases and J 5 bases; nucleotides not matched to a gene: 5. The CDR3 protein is CASSRDRGLYGYTF. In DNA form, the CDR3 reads TGTGCCAGCAGTCGGGACAGGGGATTATATGGCTACACCTTC.

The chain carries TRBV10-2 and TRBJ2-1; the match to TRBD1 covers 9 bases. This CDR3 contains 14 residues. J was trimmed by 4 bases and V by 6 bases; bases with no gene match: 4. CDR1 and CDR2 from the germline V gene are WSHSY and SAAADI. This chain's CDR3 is CASSPGTGYNEQFF. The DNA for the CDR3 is TGCGCCAGCAGCCCCGGGACAGGGTACAATGAGCAGTTCTTC.

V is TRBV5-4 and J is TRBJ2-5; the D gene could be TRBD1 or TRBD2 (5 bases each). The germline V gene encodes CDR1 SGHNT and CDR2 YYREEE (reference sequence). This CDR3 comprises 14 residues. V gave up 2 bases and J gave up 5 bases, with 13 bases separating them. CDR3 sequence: CASSFGTISETQYF. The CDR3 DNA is TGTGCCAGCAGCTTCGGGACCATTTCCGAGACCCAGTACTTC.

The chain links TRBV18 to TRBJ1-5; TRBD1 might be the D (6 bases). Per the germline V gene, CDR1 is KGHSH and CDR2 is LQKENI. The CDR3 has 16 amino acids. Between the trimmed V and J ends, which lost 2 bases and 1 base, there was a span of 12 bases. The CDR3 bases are TGTGCCAGCTCACCATCTAGGGGGGGAAGCAATCAGCCCCAGCATTTT. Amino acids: CASSPSRGGSNQPQHF. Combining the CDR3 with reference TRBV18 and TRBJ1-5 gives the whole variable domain NAGVMQNPRHLVRRRGQEARLRCSPMKGHSHVYWYRQLPEEGLKFMVYLQKENIIDESGMPKERFSAEFPKEGPSILRIQQVVRGDSAAYFCASSPSRGGSNQPQHFGDGTRLSIL.

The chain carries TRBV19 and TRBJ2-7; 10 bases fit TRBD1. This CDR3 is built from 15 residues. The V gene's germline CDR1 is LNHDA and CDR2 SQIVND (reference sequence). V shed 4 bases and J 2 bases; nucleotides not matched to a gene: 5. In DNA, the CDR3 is TGTGCCAGTAGTACCGCCGGGACAGGGGCCTACGAGCAGTACTTC. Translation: CASSTAGTGAYEQYF.

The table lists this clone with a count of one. CDR3 protein: CASSQDEGRGGNTIYF. Here the CDR3 DNA reads TGCGCCAGCAGCCAAGATGAGGGCAGGGGTGGAAACACCATATATTTT. The rearrangement joins TRBV4-3 to TRBJ1-3, with D tentatively TRBD1 (6 bases). V lost 0 bases, J lost 3 bases, and 12 bases lay in between. The CDR3 covers 16 residues. Germline lookup yields CDR1 LGHNA and CDR2 YSLEER.

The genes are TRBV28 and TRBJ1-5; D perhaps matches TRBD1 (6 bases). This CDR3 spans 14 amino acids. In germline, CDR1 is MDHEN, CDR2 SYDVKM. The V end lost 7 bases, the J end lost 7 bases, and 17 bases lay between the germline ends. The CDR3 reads CASTPEGGGQPQHF. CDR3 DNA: TGTGCCAGCACCCCAGAGGGGGGCGGCCAGCCCCAGCATTTT.

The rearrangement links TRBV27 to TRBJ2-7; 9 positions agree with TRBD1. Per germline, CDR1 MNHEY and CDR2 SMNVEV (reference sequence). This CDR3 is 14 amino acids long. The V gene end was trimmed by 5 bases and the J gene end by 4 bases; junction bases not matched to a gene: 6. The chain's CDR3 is CASSPGQGGYEQYF. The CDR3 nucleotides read TGTGCCAGCAGTCCGGGACAGGGAGGATACGAGCAGTACTTC.

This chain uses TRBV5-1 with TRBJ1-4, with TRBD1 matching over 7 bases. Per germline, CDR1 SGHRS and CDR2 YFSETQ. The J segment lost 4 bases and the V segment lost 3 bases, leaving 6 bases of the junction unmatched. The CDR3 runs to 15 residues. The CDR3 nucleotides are TGCGCCAGCAGCTGGGGACAGATCTTTAATGAAAAACTGTTTTTT. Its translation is CASSWGQIFNEKLFF.

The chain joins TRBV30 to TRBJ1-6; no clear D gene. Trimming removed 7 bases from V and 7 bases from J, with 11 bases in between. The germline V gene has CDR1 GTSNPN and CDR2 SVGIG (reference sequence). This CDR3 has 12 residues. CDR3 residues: CASSTRNSPLHF. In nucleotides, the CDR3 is TGTGCCTCCAGCACTCGGAATTCACCCCTCCACTTT.

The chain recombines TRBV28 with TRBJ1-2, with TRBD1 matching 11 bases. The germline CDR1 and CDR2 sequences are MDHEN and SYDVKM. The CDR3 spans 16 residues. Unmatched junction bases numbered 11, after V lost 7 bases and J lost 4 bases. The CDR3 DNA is TGTGCCAGCAATATCCCATGGACAGGGGGCATCTATGGCTACACCTTC. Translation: CASNIPWTGGIYGYTF.

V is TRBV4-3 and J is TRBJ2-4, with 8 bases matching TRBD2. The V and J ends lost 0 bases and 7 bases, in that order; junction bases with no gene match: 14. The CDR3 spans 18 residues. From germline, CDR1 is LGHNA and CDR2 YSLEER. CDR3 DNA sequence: TGCGCCAGCAGCCAAGACGCCGGGACTAGTGGTAGCGGGAACATTCAGTACTTC. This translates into CASSQDAGTSGSGNIQYF.